The rows below give T cell receptor beta chains drawn from one sample of a study of control samples from healthy donors and cancer patients. The repertoire was sequenced with immunoSEQ multiplex PCR; TCRdb's copy has only in-frame clones and lacks some. This sample has 100,000 to 150,000 clones; roughly 91% occur once, and the top ten carry 6.5% to 9.5%. Input material: PBMCs. The receptor source for this set is a middle-aged man with head and neck cancer. The CDR3 runs from the conserved cysteine through the conserved F or W. D genes are given only for firm matches.

v_gene	d_gene	j_gene	CDR3nt	CDR3aa
TRBV6-5	TRBD2	TRBJ2-3	TGTGCCAGCAGTTACGGCGGGAGTGGCCCAGATACGCAGTATTTT	CASSYGGSGPDTQYF
TRBV9	.	TRBJ1-6	TGTGCCAGCAGTGGACAGAATTCACCCCTCCACTTT	CASSGQNSPLHF
TRBV5-3	.	TRBJ2-7	TGTGCCAGAAGCTTGAGGGGCGGGGAGCAGTACTTC	CARSLRGGEQYF
TRBV11-1	.	TRBJ1-4	TGTGCCAGCAGCCGAGCTGGTAATGAAAAACTGTTTTTT	CASSRAGNEKLFF
TRBV24-1	TRBD2	TRBJ2-5	TGTGCCACCGCTAGCGGGGATTCAGAGACCCAGTACTTC	CATASGDSETQYF
TRBV12-5	.	TRBJ2-5	TGTGCTAGTGGTTTGGGACCGGAGACCCAGTACTTC	CASGLGPETQYF
TRBV6-6	.	TRBJ2-7	TGTGCCAGCAGCCTCTGGGACGAGCAGTACTTC	CASSLWDEQYF
TRBV13	.	TRBJ2-1	TGTGCCAGCAGCTTGGGTAATTACAATGAGCAGTTCTTC	CASSLGNYNEQFF
TRBV6-2/TRBV6-3	.	TRBJ2-1	TGTGCCAGCAGTTACTCGTTGGGGGAGAACAATGAGCAGTTCTTC	CASSYSLGENNEQFF
TRBV21-1	.	TRBJ2-4	TGTGCCAGCAGCCCCCCCGAGGGTAGAAGAAACATTCAGTACTTC	CASSPPEGRRNIQYF